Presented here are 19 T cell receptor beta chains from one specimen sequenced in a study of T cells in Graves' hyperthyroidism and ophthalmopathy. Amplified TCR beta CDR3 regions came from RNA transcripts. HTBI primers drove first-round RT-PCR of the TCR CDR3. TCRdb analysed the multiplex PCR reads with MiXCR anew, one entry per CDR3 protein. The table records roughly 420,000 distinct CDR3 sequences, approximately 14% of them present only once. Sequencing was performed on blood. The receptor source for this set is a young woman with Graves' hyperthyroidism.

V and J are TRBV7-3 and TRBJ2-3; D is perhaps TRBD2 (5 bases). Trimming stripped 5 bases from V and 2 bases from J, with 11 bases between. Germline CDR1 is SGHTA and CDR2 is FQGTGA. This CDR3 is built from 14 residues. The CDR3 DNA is TGTGCCAGCAGCGCGGGCCAGCCCACAGATACGCAGTATTTT. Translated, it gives CASSAGQPTDTQYF.

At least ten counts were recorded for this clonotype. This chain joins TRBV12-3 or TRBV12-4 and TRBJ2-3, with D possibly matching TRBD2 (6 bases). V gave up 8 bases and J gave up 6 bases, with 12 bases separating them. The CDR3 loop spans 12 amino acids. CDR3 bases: TGTGCCAGCGGGTCGGGGGAGGATACGCAGTATTTT. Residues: CASGSGEDTQYF.

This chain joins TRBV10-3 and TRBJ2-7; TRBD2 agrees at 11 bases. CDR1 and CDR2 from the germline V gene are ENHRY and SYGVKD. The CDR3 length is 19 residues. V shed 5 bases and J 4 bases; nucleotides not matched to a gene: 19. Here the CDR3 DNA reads TGTGCCATCAGTCGAAAATCGGGACTAGCGGAGACGACGGTTTACGAGCAGTACTTC. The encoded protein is CAISRKSGLAETTVYEQYF.

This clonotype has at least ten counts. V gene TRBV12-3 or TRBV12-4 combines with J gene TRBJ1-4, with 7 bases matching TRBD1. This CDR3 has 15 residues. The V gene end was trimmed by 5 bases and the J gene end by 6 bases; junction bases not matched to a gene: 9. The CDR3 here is CASSLRQGVDEKLFF. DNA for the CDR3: TGTGCCAGCAGTCTCCGACAGGGTGTCGATGAAAAACTGTTTTTT.

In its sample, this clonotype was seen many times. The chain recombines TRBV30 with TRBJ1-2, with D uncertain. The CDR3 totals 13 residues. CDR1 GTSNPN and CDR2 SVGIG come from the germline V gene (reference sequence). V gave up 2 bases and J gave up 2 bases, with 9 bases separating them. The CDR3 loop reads CAWSSGTNYGYTF. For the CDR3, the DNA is TGTGCCTGGAGTTCGGGAACCAACTATGGCTACACCTTC.

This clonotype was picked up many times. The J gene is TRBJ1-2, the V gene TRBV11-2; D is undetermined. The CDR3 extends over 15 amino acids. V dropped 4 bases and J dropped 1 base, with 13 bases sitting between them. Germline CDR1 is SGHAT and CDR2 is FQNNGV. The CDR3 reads CASSSLRPGNYGYTF. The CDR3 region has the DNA TGTGCCAGCAGCTCCCTAAGGCCTGGTAACTATGGCTACACCTTC.

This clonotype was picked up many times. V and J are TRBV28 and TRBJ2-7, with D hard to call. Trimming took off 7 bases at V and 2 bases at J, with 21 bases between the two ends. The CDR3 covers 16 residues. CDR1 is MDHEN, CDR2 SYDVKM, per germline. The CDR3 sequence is CASTSRSRSIPYEQYF. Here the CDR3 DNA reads TGTGCCAGCACCTCAAGGAGCAGATCGATTCCCTACGAGCAGTACTTC.

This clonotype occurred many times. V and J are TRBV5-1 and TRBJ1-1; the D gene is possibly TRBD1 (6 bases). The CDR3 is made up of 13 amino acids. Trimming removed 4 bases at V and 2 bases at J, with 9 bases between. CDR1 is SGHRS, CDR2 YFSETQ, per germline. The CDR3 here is CASSGQQNTEAFF. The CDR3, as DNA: TGCGCCAGCAGCGGACAGCAAAACACTGAAGCTTTCTTT. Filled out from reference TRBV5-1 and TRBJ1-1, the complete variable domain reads KAGVTQTPRYLIKTRGQQVTLSCSPISGHRSVSWYQQTPGQGLQFLFEYFSETQRNKGNFPGRFSGRQFSNSRSEMNVSTLELGDSALYLCASSGQQNTEAFFGQGTRLTVV.

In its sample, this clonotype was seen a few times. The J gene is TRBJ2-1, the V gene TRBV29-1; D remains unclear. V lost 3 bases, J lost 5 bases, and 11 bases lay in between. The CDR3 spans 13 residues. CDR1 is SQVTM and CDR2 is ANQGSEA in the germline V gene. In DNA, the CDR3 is TGCAGCGTTGATGTTTTTTTGAACAATGAGCAGTTCTTC. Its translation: CSVDVFLNNEQFF.

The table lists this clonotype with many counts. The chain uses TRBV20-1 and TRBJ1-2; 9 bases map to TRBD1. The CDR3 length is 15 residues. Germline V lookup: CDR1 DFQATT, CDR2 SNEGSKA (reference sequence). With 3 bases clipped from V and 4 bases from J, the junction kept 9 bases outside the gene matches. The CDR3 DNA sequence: TGCAGTGCTAGGGGGGTGGGGACAGGGTTCTATGGCTACACCTTC. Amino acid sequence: CSARGVGTGFYGYTF.

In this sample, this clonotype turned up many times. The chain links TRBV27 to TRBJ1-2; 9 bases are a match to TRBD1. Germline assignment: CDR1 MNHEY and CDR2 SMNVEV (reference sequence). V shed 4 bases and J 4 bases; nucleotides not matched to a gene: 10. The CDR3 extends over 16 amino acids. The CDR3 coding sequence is TGTGCCAGCAGTTCCTTCCGACAGGGGGATACCTATGGCTACACCTTC. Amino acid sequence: CASSSFRQGDTYGYTF.

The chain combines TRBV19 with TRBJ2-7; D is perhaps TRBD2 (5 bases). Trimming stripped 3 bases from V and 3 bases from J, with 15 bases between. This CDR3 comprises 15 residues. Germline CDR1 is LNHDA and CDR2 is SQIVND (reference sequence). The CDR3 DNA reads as TGTGCCAGTAGTATGTTTCTCAGCCGGGGCTACGAGCAGTACTTC. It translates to CASSMFLSRGYEQYF.

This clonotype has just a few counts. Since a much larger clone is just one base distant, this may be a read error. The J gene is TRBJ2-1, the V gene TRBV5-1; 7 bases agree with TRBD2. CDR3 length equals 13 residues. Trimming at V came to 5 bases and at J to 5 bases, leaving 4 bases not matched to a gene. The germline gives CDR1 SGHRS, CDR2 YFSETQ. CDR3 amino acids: CASRPGTNNEQFF. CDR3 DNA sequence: TGCGCCAGCAGACCCGGGACTAACAATGAGCAGTTCTTC.

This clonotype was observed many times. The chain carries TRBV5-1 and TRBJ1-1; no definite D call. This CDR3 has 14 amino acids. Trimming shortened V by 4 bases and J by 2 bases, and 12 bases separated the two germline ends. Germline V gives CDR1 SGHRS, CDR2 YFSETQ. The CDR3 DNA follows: TGCGCCAGCAGCCTTCGGACGATTAACACTGAAGCTTTCTTT. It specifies CASSLRTINTEAFF.

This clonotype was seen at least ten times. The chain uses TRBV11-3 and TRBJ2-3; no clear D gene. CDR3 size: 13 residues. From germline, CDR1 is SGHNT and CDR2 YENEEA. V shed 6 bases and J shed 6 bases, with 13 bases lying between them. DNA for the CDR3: TGTGCCAGCAGTCTAACGTGGTCCGATACGCAGTATTTT. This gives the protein CASSLTWSDTQYF.

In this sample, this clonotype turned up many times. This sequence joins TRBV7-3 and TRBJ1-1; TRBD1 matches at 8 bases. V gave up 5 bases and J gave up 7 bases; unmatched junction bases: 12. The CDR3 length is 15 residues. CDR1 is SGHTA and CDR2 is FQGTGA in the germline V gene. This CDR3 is CASSRRVRQGSEAFF. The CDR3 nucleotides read TGTGCCAGCAGCCGCCGGGTGAGACAGGGGAGTGAAGCTTTCTTT.

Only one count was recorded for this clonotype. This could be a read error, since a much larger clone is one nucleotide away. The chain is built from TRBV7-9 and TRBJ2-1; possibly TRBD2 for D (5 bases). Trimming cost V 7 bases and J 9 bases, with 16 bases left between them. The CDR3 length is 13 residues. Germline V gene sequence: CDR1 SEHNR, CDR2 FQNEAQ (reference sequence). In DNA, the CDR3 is TGTGCCAGCAACCGACTAATCTCGACTGAGCAGTTCTTC. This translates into CASNRLISTEQFF.

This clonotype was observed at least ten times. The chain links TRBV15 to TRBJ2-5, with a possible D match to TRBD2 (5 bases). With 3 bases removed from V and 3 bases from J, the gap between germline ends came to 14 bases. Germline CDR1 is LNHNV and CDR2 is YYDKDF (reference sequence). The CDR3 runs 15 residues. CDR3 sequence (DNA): TGTGCCACCAGCAGGTCTCCCGGGGAAAAAGAGACCCAGTACTTC. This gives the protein CATSRSPGEKETQYF.

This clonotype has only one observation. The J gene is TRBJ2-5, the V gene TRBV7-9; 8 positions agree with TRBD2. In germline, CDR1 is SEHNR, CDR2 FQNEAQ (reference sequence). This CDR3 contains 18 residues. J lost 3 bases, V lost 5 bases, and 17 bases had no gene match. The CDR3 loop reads CASSALAGILISEETQYF. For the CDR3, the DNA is TGTGCCAGCAGCGCCCTAGCGGGTATACTCATAAGCGAAGAGACCCAGTACTTC. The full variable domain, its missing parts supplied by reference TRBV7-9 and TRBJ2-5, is DTGVSQNPRHKITKRGQNVTFRCDPISEHNRLYWYRQTLGQGPEFLTYFQNEAQLEKSRLLSDRFSAERPKGSFSTLEIQRTEQGDSAMYLCASSALAGILISEETQYFGPGTRLLVL.